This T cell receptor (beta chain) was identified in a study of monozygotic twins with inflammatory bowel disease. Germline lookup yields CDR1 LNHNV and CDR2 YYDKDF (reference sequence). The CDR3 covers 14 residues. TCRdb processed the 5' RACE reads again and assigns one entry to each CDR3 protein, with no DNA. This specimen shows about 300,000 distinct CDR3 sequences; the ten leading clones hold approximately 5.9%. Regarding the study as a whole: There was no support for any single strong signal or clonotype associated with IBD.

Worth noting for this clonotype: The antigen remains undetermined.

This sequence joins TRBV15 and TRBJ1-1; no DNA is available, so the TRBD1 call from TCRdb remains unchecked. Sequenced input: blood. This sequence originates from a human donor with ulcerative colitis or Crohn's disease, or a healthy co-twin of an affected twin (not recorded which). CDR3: CATSSVNQGTEAFF.